This passage covers 6 T cell receptor beta chains from one sample sequenced in a study of radiotherapy plus CTLA-4 blockade in lung cancer. TCRdb's copy holds only in-frame clones and misses some; the assay was immunoSEQ multiplex PCR. Among about 59,000 clones listed, less than 75% were seen once. Here the sequenced sample was peripheral blood, taken from a patient treated with radiotherapy plus ipilimumab. The source of these receptors is a human donor with non-small cell lung cancer whose response to radiotherapy plus ipilimumab could not be evaluated.

This clone showed up just a few times. The chain joins TRBV19 to TRBJ2-7; no definite D call. The length of the CDR3 is 13 residues. V lost 3 bases to trimming and J lost 3 bases, with 9 bases between them. From germline, CDR1 is LNHDA and CDR2 SQIVND (reference sequence). The chain's CDR3 is CASSILPLYEQYF. The CDR3 nucleotides are TGTGCCAGTAGTATCCTCCCTCTCTACGAGCAGTACTTC.

V gene TRBV7-9 combines with J gene TRBJ1-2, with TRBD1 matching over 10 bases. V lost 3 bases, J lost 3 bases, and 7 bases stayed unmatched. Germline CDR1 and CDR2: SEHNR and FQNEAQ (reference sequence). CDR3 length equals 16 residues. The CDR3 nucleotides are TGTGCCAGCAGCTTGGGGACAGGGGATGTCGACTATGGCTACACCTTC. Translating gives CASSLGTGDVDYGYTF.

The rearrangement joins TRBV4-1 to TRBJ1-2; no reliable D call. Germline V gene lookup returns CDR1 MGHRA and CDR2 YSYEKL. The V end was cut by 1 base, the J end by 4 bases, with 7 bases between. This CDR3 is built from 13 residues. The CDR3 loop is CASSQVGIYGYTF. The CDR3 coding sequence is TGCGCCAGCAGCCAAGTCGGGATCTATGGCTACACCTTC.

This sequence joins TRBV12-5 and TRBJ2-5, with a possible D match to TRBD1 (6 bases). Trimming stripped 5 bases from V and 0 bases from J, with 10 bases between. The CDR3 spans 14 residues. CDR1 and CDR2 from the germline V gene are LGHNT and FRNRAP. CDR3 in amino acids: CASGGTGYQETQYF. CDR3 DNA sequence: TGTGCTAGTGGTGGAACAGGGTACCAAGAGACCCAGTACTTC. Full variable domain (rest looked up from reference TRBV12-5 and TRBJ2-5): DARVTQTPRHKVTEMGQEVTMRCQPILGHNTVFWYRQTMMQGLELLAYFRNRAPLDDSGMPKDRFSAEMPDATLATLKIQPSEPRDSAVYFCASGGTGYQETQYFGPGTRLLVL.

This clone appeared a few times. V and J are TRBV7-4 and TRBJ2-3, with 7 bases identical to TRBD2. V lost 5 bases to trimming and J lost 0 bases; unmatched junction nucleotides: 8. The germline V gene has CDR1 SGHVT and CDR2 SQSDAQ. The CDR3 covers 16 residues. CDR3 amino acids: CASSLKRGSSTDTQYF. The CDR3 nucleotides read TGTGCCAGCAGCCTAAAGCGGGGATCTAGCACAGATACGCAGTATTTT.

This clone showed up just a few times. J is TRBJ2-1 and V is TRBV9, with 13 bases that match TRBD2. Trimming at V came to 6 bases and at J to 7 bases, leaving 7 bases not matched to a gene. Germline V CDR1 and CDR2: SGDLS, YYNGEE. This CDR3 is built from 15 residues. CDR3 nucleotide sequence: TGTGCCAGCAACCTACTAGCGGGAGGGGGGAATGAGCAGTTCTTC. It translates to CASNLLAGGGNEQFF. Variable domain in full (rest from reference TRBV9 and TRBJ2-1): DSGVTQTPKHLITATGQRVTLRCSPRSGDLSVYWYQQSLDQGLQFLIQYYNGEERAKGNILERFSAQQFPDLHSELNLSSLELGDSALYFCASNLLAGGGNEQFFGPGTRLTVL.